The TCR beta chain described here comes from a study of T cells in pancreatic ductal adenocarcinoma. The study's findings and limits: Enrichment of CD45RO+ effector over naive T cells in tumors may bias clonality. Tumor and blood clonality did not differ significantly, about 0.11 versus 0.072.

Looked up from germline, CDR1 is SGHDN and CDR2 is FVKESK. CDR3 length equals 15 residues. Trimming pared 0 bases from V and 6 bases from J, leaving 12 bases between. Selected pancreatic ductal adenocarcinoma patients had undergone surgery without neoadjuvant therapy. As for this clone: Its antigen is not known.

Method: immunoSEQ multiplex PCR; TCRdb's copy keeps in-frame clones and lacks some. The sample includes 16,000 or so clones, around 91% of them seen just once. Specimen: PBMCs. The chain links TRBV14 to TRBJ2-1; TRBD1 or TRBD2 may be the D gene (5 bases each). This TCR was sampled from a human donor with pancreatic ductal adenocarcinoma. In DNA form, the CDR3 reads TGTGCCAGCAGCCAAGATCTGGGACCCGCCAATGAGCAGTTCTTC. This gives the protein CASSQDLGPANEQFF.